The 25 T cell receptor beta chains below were found in one sample sequenced in a study of blood T cell repertoires in COVID-19. Profiled with immunoSEQ multiplex PCR; TCRdb holds only in-frame clones, not every one. The table shows approximately 180,000 clones, with 75% to 80% occurring only once. The material sequenced was peripheral blood. These TCRs come from a woman aged 70-85 years with acute or convalescent COVID-19.

CDR3 residues: CASSQVFQGAGELFF. CDR3 in DNA: TGTGCCAGCAGCCAAGTTTTTCAGGGCGCGGGGGAGCTGTTTTTT. J is TRBJ2-2 and V is TRBV3-1 (or the pseudogene TRBV3-2), with D perhaps matching TRBD1 (5 bases). Between the trimmed V and J ends, which lost 1 base and 8 bases, there was a span of 14 bases. This CDR3 region has 15 residues. The V gene's germline CDR1 is LGHDT and CDR2 YNNKEL (reference sequence).

The sample holds a few counts of this clone. The CDR3 DNA sequence: TGTGCCAGCAGCCTCGGGGGGTATAGCAATCAGCCCCAGCATTTT. As protein: CASSLGGYSNQPQHF. J is TRBJ1-5 and V is TRBV28; D is possibly TRBD1 (5 bases). This CDR3 has 15 amino acids. V lost 6 bases and J lost 0, with 12 bases in between. Germline assignment: CDR1 MDHEN and CDR2 SYDVKM.

CDR3 in amino acids: CASSQDAGYNQPQHF. The CDR3 DNA reads TGTGCCAGCAGCCAAGATGCGGGCTACAATCAGCCCCAGCATTTT. The V call is TRBV3-1 (or the pseudogene TRBV3-2), the J call TRBJ1-5; D call uncertain. CDR3 length equals 15 residues. Trimming shortened V by 0 bases and J by 3 bases, and 9 bases separated the two germline ends. Germline CDR1 LGHDT, CDR2 YNNKEL (reference sequence).

The CDR3 DNA reads TGTGCCAGCAGTGACGGCGGGGGAAGAAGCCACTATGGCTACACCTTC. This translates into CASSDGGGRSHYGYTF. The chain joins TRBV6-1 to TRBJ1-2; D perhaps matches TRBD1 (5 bases). The CDR3 is made up of 16 amino acids. V lost 3 bases and J lost 3, with 17 bases in between. Germline V gene lookup returns CDR1 MNHNS and CDR2 SASEGT.

V and J are TRBV6-2 or TRBV6-3 and TRBJ2-1; 7 bases align to TRBD2. CDR1 and CDR2 from the germline V gene are MNHEY and SVGEGT. The CDR3 consists of 16 residues. V dropped 3 bases and J dropped 9; count of bases not matched to a gene: 14. In nucleotides, the CDR3 is TGTGCCAGCAGTTATAAGGCGGGAGTTGGGATCGGTGAGCAGTTCTTC. Translation gives CASSYKAGVGIGEQFF.

The chain has TRBV15 and TRBJ2-1; a weak D match, TRBD2 (6 bases). The V gene lost 0 bases and the J gene lost 1 base, with 7 bases spanning the gap. The germline gives CDR1 LNHNV, CDR2 YYDKDF (reference sequence). CDR3 size: 15 residues. Here the CDR3 DNA reads TGTGCCACCAGCAGAGACCGGGAGTCCTACAATGAGCAGTTCTTC. It yields the protein CATSRDRESYNEQFF.

V is TRBV13 and J is TRBJ2-5, with 9 bases matching TRBD2. There are 17 residues in the CDR3. CDR1 and CDR2 (germline): PRHDT, FYEKMQ (reference sequence). J lost 2 bases, V lost 4 bases, and 11 bases had no gene match. This CDR3 reads CASSSSGMRTIQETQYF. For the CDR3, the DNA is TGTGCCAGCAGCTCTAGCGGGATGAGGACTATACAAGAGACCCAGTACTTC.

The chain links TRBV19 to TRBJ1-2; TRBD1 matches 10 bases. The germline CDR1 and CDR2 sequences are LNHDA and SQIVND (reference sequence). Trimming took 2 bases from V and 2 from J; bases not matched to a gene: 11. This CDR3 has 18 residues. The CDR3 region is CASSIPPGQGIINYGYTF. DNA of the CDR3: TGTGCCAGTAGTATACCACCGGGACAGGGGATTATCAACTATGGCTACACCTTC. The full variable domain, with the rest looked up from reference TRBV19 and TRBJ1-2, is DGGITQSPKYLFRKEGQNVTLSCEQNLNHDAMYWYRQDPGQGLRLIYYSQIVNDFQKGDIAEGYSVSREKKESFPLTVTSAQKNPTAFYLCASSIPPGQGIINYGYTFGSGTRLTVV.

In its sample, this clone was seen a few times. The chain uses TRBV19 and TRBJ1-5; D uncertain. The V and J ends lost 5 bases and 4 bases respectively, with 12 bases between them. This CDR3 comprises 14 residues. Per germline, CDR1 LNHDA and CDR2 SQIVND (reference sequence). The CDR3 DNA is TGTGCCAGTAGTCCTGGTACTTTTAATCAGCCCCAGCATTTT. This sequence encodes CASSPGTFNQPQHF.

The V and J genes are TRBV2 and TRBJ2-5, with D maybe TRBD2 (6 bases). The CDR3 is 15 residues long. Germline V gene lookup returns CDR1 SNHLY and CDR2 FYNNEI. V dropped 7 bases and J dropped 4 bases, with 19 bases sitting between them. The CDR3 DNA reads as TGTGCCAGCACTTTAGCGGTCGTAGGGATAGAGACCCAGTACTTC. This codes for CASTLAVVGIETQYF.

This clone was found many times. CDR3 residues: CASSLAARTGSQTQYF. In DNA, the CDR3 is TGCGCCAGCAGCTTGGCCGCACGGACAGGGTCACAGACCCAGTACTTC. The chain carries TRBV5-1 and TRBJ2-5; 8 positions agree with TRBD1. The CDR3 covers 16 residues. Germline V gene sequence: CDR1 SGHRS, CDR2 YFSETQ. With V trimmed by 0 bases and J by 6 bases, 10 bases remained unmatched.

The chain is built from TRBV7-2 and TRBJ2-1; D might be TRBD2 (6 bases). The V and J ends lost 5 bases and 9 bases respectively, with 20 bases between them. CDR3 length: 15 residues. Germline V CDR1 and CDR2: SGHTA, FQGNSA. CDR3 DNA: TGTGCCAGCAGCCCAGGGACTCGCGGGGCGGGTGAGCAGTTCTTC. It specifies CASSPGTRGAGEQFF.

The J gene is TRBJ2-7, the V gene TRBV6-5; weak D call: TRBD1 (6 bases). Germline CDR1 and CDR2: MNHEY and SVGAGI. This CDR3 has 15 amino acids. V shed 0 bases and J shed 3 bases, with 12 bases lying between them. The DNA for the CDR3 is TGTGCCAGCAGTTACTCTTACAGGGCCGGCTACGAGCAGTACTTC. Its protein product is CASSYSYRAGYEQYF.

V gene TRBV7-7 combines with J gene TRBJ2-1; no clear D. The CDR3 runs to 13 residues. With 1 base removed from V and 3 bases from J, the gap between germline ends came to 4 bases. Germline V gene lookup returns CDR1 SSHAT and CDR2 FNYEAQ (reference sequence). The CDR3 is CASSLDSYNEQFF. For the CDR3, the DNA is TGTGCCAGCAGCTTAGACAGCTACAATGAGCAGTTCTTC.

In its sample, this clone was seen many times. The J gene is TRBJ2-1, the V gene TRBV5-1; D is possibly TRBD1 (5 bases). The germline gives CDR1 SGHRS, CDR2 YFSETQ. V was shortened by 4 bases and J by 8 bases, with 16 bases between the two germline ends. This CDR3 region has 14 residues. The CDR3 protein is CASSLGSVGDEQFF. The CDR3 region has the DNA TGCGCCAGCAGCCTGGGGTCCGTAGGGGATGAGCAGTTCTTC.

The rearrangement joins TRBV4-1 to TRBJ1-5; 9 bases line up with TRBD1. Germline V gene sequence: CDR1 MGHRA, CDR2 YSYEKL. The CDR3 is made up of 15 amino acids. The V gene end was trimmed by 5 bases and the J gene end by 6 bases; junction bases not matched to a gene: 8. Written as DNA, the CDR3 is TGCGCCAGCAGCACTCGGGACAGGGACCCTCAGCCCCAGCATTTT. Translated: CASSTRDRDPQPQHF.

The chain couples TRBV9 to TRBJ1-5, with D perhaps TRBD1 (6 bases). Germline CDR1 is SGDLS and CDR2 is YYNGEE. There are 15 residues in the CDR3. The V end lost 4 bases, the J end lost 4 bases, and 15 bases lay between the germline ends. In DNA, the CDR3 is TGTGCCAGCAGCTCTACCCCAGGGGTGAATCAGCCCCAGCATTTT. It is translated as CASSSTPGVNQPQHF.

The chain links TRBV7-9 to TRBJ1-4; D uncertain. Trimming stripped 2 bases from V and 8 bases from J, with 18 bases between. This CDR3 comprises 16 residues. The V gene's germline CDR1 is SEHNR and CDR2 FQNEAQ (reference sequence). For the CDR3, the DNA is TGTGCCAGCAGCTTATCGTTGGAGGCCTGGGGAGAAAAACTGTTTTTT. Its translation: CASSLSLEAWGEKLFF.

The chain's CDR3 is CASSFPSGQETQYF. CDR3 in DNA: TGTGCCAGCAGCTTCCCGAGTGGCCAAGAGACCCAGTACTTC. The chain is built from TRBV5-6 and TRBJ2-5, with no clear D. The CDR3 loop spans 14 amino acids. CDR1 is SGHDT and CDR2 is YYEEEE in the germline V gene. Trimming cost V 2 bases and J 1 base, with 9 bases left between them.

CDR3 DNA: TGTGCTGGGGATCCGGGACAGGGCTTTGCAGAGACCCAGTACTTC. This codes for CAGDPGQGFAETQYF. This chain uses TRBV12-5 with TRBJ2-5; 9 nucleotides line up with TRBD1. Per the germline V gene, CDR1 is LGHNT and CDR2 is FRNRAP. Losses at the gene ends were 11 bases for V and 4 bases for J; bases not matched to a gene: 14. The length of the CDR3 is 15 residues.

The chain employs TRBV10-1 and TRBJ2-5; no clear D gene. Trimming removed 2 bases at V and 1 base at J, with 5 bases between. Germline V lookup: CDR1 WNHNN, CDR2 SYGVQD (reference sequence). The CDR3 length is 13 residues. The CDR3 spells CASSEQIQETQYF. CDR3 nucleotide sequence: TGCGCCAGCAGTGAGCAAATCCAAGAGACCCAGTACTTC.

As concerns this clone: A read error may account for a junction end that differs from germline. The chain has TRBV14 and TRBJ2-1; D ambiguous. This CDR3 contains 13 residues. Germline V gene sequence: CDR1 SGHDN, CDR2 FVKESK. CDR3 DNA sequence: TGTGCCAGCAGCCAACTTACCTATAATGAGCAGTTCTTC. This encodes CASSQLTYNEQFF. The variable domain in full, completed from reference TRBV14 and TRBJ2-1, reads EAGVTQFPSHSVIEKGQTVTLRCDPISGHDNLYWYRRVMGKEIKFLLHFVKESKQDESGMPNNRFLAERTGGTYSTLKVQPAELEDSGVYFCASSQLTYNEQFFGPGTRLTVL.

The chain combines TRBV2 with TRBJ2-1; D perhaps matches TRBD1 (6 bases). This CDR3 contains 13 residues. Looked up from germline, CDR1 is SNHLY and CDR2 is FYNNEI. The V end lost 2 bases, the J end lost 9 bases, and 11 bases lay between the germline ends. This CDR3 is CASSELQGGEQFF. In DNA form, the CDR3 reads TGTGCCAGCAGTGAATTACAGGGCGGTGAGCAGTTCTTC.

The genes are TRBV4-2 and TRBJ2-1; TRBD1 matches 8 bases. The CDR3 sequence is 16 residues long. V shed 0 bases, J shed 1 base, and the junction held 2 bases outside the gene matches. CDR1 and CDR2 (germline): LGHNA, YNFKEQ. The CDR3 region has the DNA TGTGCCAGCAGCCAAGAGACAGGGGATTCCTACAATGAGCAGTTCTTC. Translated, it gives CASSQETGDSYNEQFF.

DNA for the CDR3: TGTGCCAGCAGGGACAGGCTTCCGGACTATGGCTACACCTTC. Its protein product is CASRDRLPDYGYTF. The V call is TRBV27, the J call TRBJ1-2; 7 bases are a match to TRBD1. This CDR3 comprises 14 residues. CDR1 and CDR2 from the germline V gene are MNHEY and SMNVEV (reference sequence). The V gene end was trimmed by 6 bases and the J gene end by 3 bases; junction bases not matched to a gene: 7.